This record concerns one T cell receptor (beta chain) sequence. The antigen remains undetermined. The table came from immunoSEQ multiplex PCR; TCRdb's copy has only in-frame clones and leaves some out. This table has about 74,000 clones, over 85% appearing once. This CDR3 spans 19 amino acids. Trimming at V came to 2 bases and at J to 0 bases, leaving 12 bases not matched to a gene. Germline CDR1 and CDR2: GTSNPN and SVGIG (reference sequence). The data stem from a study of cytomegalovirus exposure and HLA in healthy donors. General study points: Accounts indicate the classifier identified cytomegalovirus status with strong specificity and sensitivity. It was 150 or so TCR beta chains that were listed as cytomegalovirus-associated.

The donors were part of the validation cohort of 120 subjects. That cohort was separate from the first cohort, which comprised 550 to 750 subjects. This chain links TRBV30 with TRBJ2-4; the match to TRBD2 covers 11 bases. Sequences were obtained from PBMCs. The clonotype was recovered from a man younger than 35 in good health and CMV-seropositive. DNA for the CDR3: TGTGCCTGGAGTCCCCTCCTAGCGGGAGGTACGGAAGCCAAAAACATTCAGTACTTC. As protein: CAWSPLLAGGTEAKNIQYF.